The rows below give T cell receptor beta chains drawn from one sample of a study of post-analysis software for immune sequencing data. Using its own MiXCR run on the PCR reads, TCRdb lists one record per CDR3 protein. The sample contains around 440,000 distinct CDR3 sequences, roughly 45% of which appear only once. Sequencing input: blood. All receptors derive from a girl aged 10 to 17 with multiple sclerosis. Both conserved end residues are part of each CDR3. The order of the fields is V gene, clone size, D gene, CDR3 length, J gene, CDR3 protein, CDR3 DNA. A D gene is named only where the DNA matches it firmly. Expanded clones are given a class, and other clones once, few, many or no size at all.

TRBV4-1	.	.	14	TRBJ1-2	CASSQDPLNYGYTF	TGCGCCAGCAGCCAAGACCCGCTAAACTATGGCTACACCTTC
TRBV29-1	few	.	14	TRBJ2-5	CSVEGTPGQETQYF	TGCAGCGTTGAAGGGACACCAGGCCAAGAGACCCAGTACTTC
TRBV5-1	once	.	15	TRBJ2-1	CVSSLDVRSYNEQFF	TGCGTCAGCAGCTTGGATGTACGATCCTACAATGAGCAGTTCTTC
TRBV3-1	.	.	12	TRBJ1-2	CASSQVQQGYTF	TGTGCCAGCAGCCAAGTACAACAGGGCTACACCTTC
TRBV5-1	few	.	14	TRBJ1-2	CASGNGGSNYGYTF	TGCGCCAGCGGTAATGGCGGGTCCAACTATGGCTACACCTTC
TRBV20-1	.	TRBD1	16	TRBJ2-6	CSASLDRFSGANVLTF	TGCAGTGCTTCGTTGGACAGGTTCTCTGGGGCCAACGTCCTGACTTTC
TRBV27	.	.	16	TRBJ1-5	CAITLRTGLSNQPQHF	TGTGCCATTACCCTCAGAACGGGGCTGTCTAATCAGCCCCAGCATTTT
TRBV28	.	.	14	TRBJ1-4	CASSLDIWGEKLFF	TGTGCCAGCAGCCTCGACATCTGGGGAGAAAAACTGTTTTTT
TRBV5-1	.	TRBD1	15	TRBJ2-5	CASSLSDRARETQYF	TGCGCCAGCAGCCTCTCGGACAGGGCAAGGGAGACCCAGTACTTC
TRBV20-1	once	TRBD2	15	TRBJ2-5	CSARVSGSDQETQYF	TGCAGTGCTAGAGTAAGCGGGAGTGACCAAGAGACCCAGTACTTC
TRBV12-3/TRBV12-4	few	.	14	TRBJ1-6	CASSFLEQNSPLHF	TGTGCCAGCAGTTTTTTGGAGCAAAATTCACCCCTCCACTTT
TRBV29-1	.	.	15	TRBJ2-2	CSVLSGGSNTGELFF	TGCAGCGTTCTATCAGGGGGGTCGAACACCGGGGAGCTGTTTTTT
TRBV28	once	.	13	TRBJ1-5	CASRSGGWQPQHF	TGTGCCAGCAGATCGGGGGGGTGGCAGCCCCAGCATTTT